Listed here are 25 T cell receptor beta chains from one sample, sequenced in a study of Ad26.COV2.S vaccination and SARS-CoV-2 variants. Libraries were prepared by immunoSEQ multiplex PCR; TCRdb keeps only in-frame clonotypes and omits some of them. The sample carries hundreds of thousands of clones, roughly 81% recorded once. Treatment specified: some 20 received Ad26.COV2.S at low or high dose, single or two shots; about 5 received placebo; per-sample allocation not given. Repertoires come from day 63 after the first vaccine or placebo injection. Here the sequenced sample was peripheral blood, taken in a trial of Ad26.COV2.S vaccine versus placebo. These receptor sequences come from a person between 18 and 59 years old who received the Ad26.COV2.S COVID-19 vaccine or a placebo.

This chain uses TRBV11-3 with TRBJ2-2, with D unclear. The length of the CDR3 is 15 residues. Per germline, CDR1 SGHNT and CDR2 YENEEA. Trimming removed 5 bases from V and 2 bases from J, with 12 bases in between. The CDR3 here is CASSPRLANTGELFF. DNA for the CDR3: TGTGCCAGCAGCCCCCGACTTGCAAACACCGGGGAGCTGTTTTTT.

The V call is TRBV11-2, the J call TRBJ1-5; the D is unclear. Germline CDR1 SGHAT, CDR2 FQNNGV. There are 15 residues in the CDR3. Between the trimmed V and J ends, which lost 3 bases and 0 bases, there was a span of 9 bases. The CDR3 nucleotides read TGTGCCAGCAGCTTCAGTGGAAATAGCAATCAGCCCCAGCATTTT. Translating it yields CASSFSGNSNQPQHF.

This clone occurred once. J is TRBJ2-7 and V is TRBV18, with D uncertain. Trimming cost V 0 bases and J 1 base, with 10 bases left between them. The CDR3 length is 15 residues. Germline assignment: CDR1 KGHSH and CDR2 LQKENI. CDR3 DNA sequence: TGTGCCAGCTCACCACCGTCGGGCAGGTCCTACGAGCAGTACTTC. Residues: CASSPPSGRSYEQYF.

This clone is a singleton in its sample. The chain links TRBV3-1 (or the pseudogene TRBV3-2) to TRBJ2-5; 7 nucleotides align to TRBD1. The CDR3 runs 14 residues. Losses at the gene ends were 3 bases for V and 5 bases for J; bases not matched to a gene: 6. Germline CDR1 and CDR2: LGHDT and YNNKEL (reference sequence). CDR3 loop: CASSQGQSGETQYF. The DNA of the CDR3 is TGTGCCAGCAGCCAGGGACAGAGTGGGGAGACCCAGTACTTC.

This chain links TRBV9 with TRBJ1-2; D call uncertain. The CDR3 has 16 residues. Germline V gene lookup returns CDR1 SGDLS and CDR2 YYNGEE. Trimming took 3 bases from V and 5 from J, leaving 20 bases between them. This chain's CDR3 is CASSGGREAVPYGYTF. The CDR3, as DNA: TGTGCCAGCAGCGGTGGGCGGGAGGCCGTCCCTTATGGCTACACCTTC.

The chain links TRBV12-3 or TRBV12-4 to TRBJ1-5; no definite D call. V was shortened by 6 bases and J by 0 bases, with 6 bases between the two germline ends. The CDR3 covers 13 residues. CDR3 in amino acids: CASSPASNQPQHF. In nucleotides, the CDR3 is TGTGCCAGCAGCCCAGCTAGCAATCAGCCCCAGCATTTT.

The V call is TRBV6-5, the J call TRBJ2-7, with 14 bases matching TRBD2. From germline, CDR1 is MNHEY and CDR2 SVGAGI. CDR3 length equals 15 residues. With 5 bases clipped from V and 4 bases from J, the junction kept 4 bases outside the gene matches. Here the CDR3 DNA reads TGTGCCAGCAGTCTCGGGACTAGCGGGGGATACGAGCAGTACTTC. Translation gives CASSLGTSGGYEQYF.

The chain links TRBV7-9 to TRBJ1-2; 8 nucleotides line up with TRBD1. Germline V gene lookup returns CDR1 SEHNR and CDR2 FQNEAQ (reference sequence). The V and J ends lost 3 bases and 4 bases, in that order; junction bases with no gene match: 4. The CDR3 totals 14 residues. CDR3 residues: CASSFGQGLYGYTF. The CDR3 DNA reads TGTGCCAGCAGCTTTGGACAGGGCCTCTATGGCTACACCTTC.

The CDR3 DNA sequence: TGTGCCAGCAGGGGGCCGGGGGGAGGAACAGATACGCAGTATTTT. Residues: CASRGPGGGTDTQYF. V gene TRBV5-4 combines with J gene TRBJ2-3, with TRBD2 matching 7 bases. J lost 3 bases, V lost 5 bases, and 9 bases had no gene match. The CDR3 is 15 amino acids. CDR1 is SGHNT and CDR2 is YYREEE in the germline V gene (reference sequence).

This clone was observed at least ten times. This rearrangement joins TRBV18 to TRBJ1-6; D unresolved. Germline loops: CDR1 KGHSH, CDR2 LQKENI. V shed 5 bases and J shed 6 bases, with 11 bases lying between them. The CDR3 totals 14 residues. CDR3 sequence: CASSNDVSNSPLHF. The CDR3 DNA reads as TGTGCCAGCTCAAACGATGTAAGTAATTCACCCCTCCACTTT.

The chain recombines TRBV30 with TRBJ2-7; D remains unclear. Germline V gene sequence: CDR1 GTSNPN, CDR2 SVGIG (reference sequence). V was trimmed by 7 bases and J by 0 bases, leaving 10 bases between them. The CDR3 loop spans 12 amino acids. The CDR3 reads CASGPSSYEQYF. DNA of the CDR3: TGTGCCTCCGGGCCGAGCTCCTACGAGCAGTACTTC.

This chain connects TRBV28 to TRBJ1-1; 9 bases map to TRBD1. The germline CDR1 and CDR2 sequences are MDHEN and SYDVKM. The CDR3 is 15 amino acids. V lost 5 bases and J lost 3; bases outside the gene matches: 7. The CDR3 region has the DNA TGTGCCAGCAGTCTCACAGGGGGCGGTGACACTGAAGCTTTCTTT. Its translation: CASSLTGGGDTEAFF.

The J gene is TRBJ2-2, the V gene TRBV19, with 7 bases that match TRBD1. V was clipped by 7 bases and J by 5 bases; unmatched bases: 10. Germline values: CDR1 LNHDA, CDR2 SQIVND (reference sequence). CDR3 length: 15 amino acids. The CDR3 region has the DNA TGTGCCAGTACCCTTATTATCAGGGGGACCGGGGAGCTGTTTTTT. It is translated as CASTLIIRGTGELFF.

The chain has TRBV9 and TRBJ1-3; D may be TRBD1 (5 bases). V lost 2 bases, J lost 0 bases, and 15 bases lay in between. CDR1 is SGDLS, CDR2 YYNGEE, per germline. CDR3 length: 17 residues. CDR3 amino acids: CASSVAPTDSSGNTIYF. In DNA form, the CDR3 reads TGTGCCAGCAGCGTCGCACCGACAGACTCCTCTGGAAACACCATATATTTT.

This clone appeared once. The CDR3 loop is CASSQAPTGGQETQYF. CDR3 nucleotide sequence: TGCGCCAGCAGCCAAGCCCCGACAGGTGGCCAAGAGACCCAGTACTTC. The chain has TRBV4-1 and TRBJ2-5, with a possible D match to TRBD1 (6 bases). This CDR3 is built from 16 residues. Between the trimmed V and J ends, which lost 1 base and 1 base, there was a span of 13 bases. Per germline, CDR1 MGHRA and CDR2 YSYEKL.

This chain links TRBV5-6 with TRBJ2-2; D is ambiguous. The germline V gene encodes CDR1 SGHDT and CDR2 YYEEEE. The CDR3 has 13 residues. Trimming cost V 4 bases and J 2 bases, with 6 bases left between them. The CDR3 loop is CASSPPNTGELFF. CDR3 coding DNA: TGTGCCAGCAGCCCACCAAACACCGGGGAGCTGTTTTTT. The whole variable domain, remainder taken from reference TRBV5-6 and TRBJ2-2, is DAGVTQSPTHLIKTRGQQVTLRCSPKSGHDTVSWYQQALGQGPQFIFQYYEEEERQRGNFPDRFSGHQFPNYSSELNVNALLLGDSALYLCASSPPNTGELFFGEGSRLTVL.

The chain is built from TRBV5-1 and TRBJ2-1; 7 bases align to TRBD2. The ends lost 0 bases at V and 5 bases at J; junction bases unmatched: 2. CDR3 size: 14 residues. Germline V gives CDR1 SGHRS, CDR2 YFSETQ. The CDR3: CASSLAGGHNEQFF. Here the CDR3 DNA reads TGCGCCAGCAGCTTGGCGGGAGGTCACAATGAGCAGTTCTTC.

The CDR3 DNA follows: TGTGCCAGCAGTTTGACAGGACAAAATGAAAAACTGTTTTTT. Protein: CASSLTGQNEKLFF. This chain connects TRBV27 to TRBJ1-4; the D gene is possibly TRBD1 (6 bases). This CDR3 region has 14 residues. Germline V gene lookup returns CDR1 MNHEY and CDR2 SMNVEV (reference sequence). V was shortened by 3 bases and J by 5 bases, with 10 bases between the two germline ends.

CDR3 sequence: CASSYGGNADTQYF. The DNA of the CDR3 is TGTGCCAGCAGTTACGGAGGTAATGCAGATACGCAGTATTTT. This chain links TRBV6-2 or TRBV6-3 with TRBJ2-3; D is possibly TRBD2 (5 bases). The CDR3 is made up of 14 amino acids. The germline V gene encodes CDR1 MNHEY and CDR2 SVGEGT. Between the trimmed V and J ends, which lost 2 bases and 4 bases, there was a span of 10 bases.

The CDR3 spells CASRGLGGYEQYF. As DNA, the CDR3 is TGTGCCAGTAGGGGCTTGGGGGGGTACGAGCAGTACTTC. This rearrangement joins TRBV7-9 to TRBJ2-7; 7 positions match TRBD2. The germline CDR1 and CDR2 sequences are SEHNR and FQNEAQ (reference sequence). This CDR3 has 13 residues. With 9 bases clipped from V and 4 bases from J, the junction kept 9 bases outside the gene matches.

The chain couples TRBV27 to TRBJ2-1; 7 nucleotides match TRBD1. Losses at the gene ends were 4 bases for V and 4 bases for J; bases not matched to a gene: 13. The CDR3 has 17 residues. CDR1 is MNHEY and CDR2 is SMNVEV in the germline V gene (reference sequence). Here the CDR3 DNA reads TGTGCCAGCAGTTCGGCCCCGGGACAGAGTTTTTACAATGAGCAGTTCTTC. Translated: CASSSAPGQSFYNEQFF.

This clone was seen only once. The chain has TRBV5-6 and TRBJ1-2, with D perhaps TRBD1 (6 bases). With 1 base removed from V and 6 bases from J, the gap between germline ends came to 10 bases. The CDR3 loop spans 13 amino acids. CDR1 and CDR2 (germline): SGHDT, YYEEEE. The DNA for the CDR3 is TGTGCCAGCAGCTTGACAGGGACTAATGGCTACACCTTC. Its translation: CASSLTGTNGYTF. The whole variable domain, filled in from reference TRBV5-6 and TRBJ1-2, reads DAGVTQSPTHLIKTRGQQVTLRCSPKSGHDTVSWYQQALGQGPQFIFQYYEEEERQRGNFPDRFSGHQFPNYSSELNVNALLLGDSALYLCASSLTGTNGYTFGSGTRLTVV.

The chain has TRBV29-1 and TRBJ2-3; a possible D gene is TRBD2 (5 bases). Looked up from germline, CDR1 is SQVTM and CDR2 is ANQGSEA. The CDR3 has 14 amino acids. V was trimmed by 5 bases and J by 6 bases, leaving 18 bases between them. The chain's CDR3 is CSVILWENTDTQYF. Written as DNA, the CDR3 is TGCAGCGTTATTCTTTGGGAGAACACCGATACGCAGTATTTT.

Here the CDR3 reads CASSLAVGTSGKDEQYF. For the CDR3, the DNA is TGTGCCAGCAGCTTAGCGGTAGGGACTAGCGGGAAGGACGAGCAGTACTTC. The chain is built from TRBV7-2 and TRBJ2-7, with TRBD2 matching over 13 bases. Germline V gene sequence: CDR1 SGHTA, CDR2 FQGNSA. The CDR3 loop spans 17 amino acids. The ends lost 0 bases at V and 5 bases at J; junction bases unmatched: 7.

The genes are TRBV5-4 and TRBJ1-1; no clear D gene. The CDR3 is made up of 12 amino acids. The V end was cut by 1 base, the J end by 9 bases, with 10 bases between. Germline V gene data show CDR1 as SGHNT and CDR2 as YYREEE (reference sequence). The CDR3 loop reads CASSLWVGQAFF. CDR3 coding DNA: TGTGCCAGCAGCTTGTGGGTTGGGCAAGCTTTCTTT.